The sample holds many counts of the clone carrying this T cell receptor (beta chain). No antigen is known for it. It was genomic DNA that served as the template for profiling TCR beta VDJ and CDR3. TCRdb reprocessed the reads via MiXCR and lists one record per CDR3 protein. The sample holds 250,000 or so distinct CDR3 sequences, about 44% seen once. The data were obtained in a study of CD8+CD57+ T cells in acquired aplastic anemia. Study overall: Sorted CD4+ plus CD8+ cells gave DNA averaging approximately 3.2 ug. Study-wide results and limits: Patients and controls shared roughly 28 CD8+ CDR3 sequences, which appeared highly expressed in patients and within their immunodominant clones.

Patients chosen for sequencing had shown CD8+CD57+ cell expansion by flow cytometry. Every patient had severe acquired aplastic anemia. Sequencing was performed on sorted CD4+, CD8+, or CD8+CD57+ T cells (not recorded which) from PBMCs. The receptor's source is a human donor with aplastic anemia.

The CDR3 loop is CSANGLAGFLNEQFF. The CDR3 DNA reads TGCAGTGCTAACGGACTAGCGGGATTCCTAAATGAGCAGTTCTTC. The rearrangement uses TRBV20-1 and TRBJ2-1, with 12 bases that match TRBD2. There are 15 residues in the CDR3. The V and J ends lost 4 bases and 7 bases, in that order; junction bases with no gene match: 8. Germline loops: CDR1 DFQATT, CDR2 SNEGSKA (reference sequence).